A single sample gave rise to the 18 T cell receptor beta chains below, sequenced in a study of blood T cell repertoires in COVID-19. TCRdb's copy holds only in-frame clones and misses some; the assay was immunoSEQ multiplex PCR. The sample has roughly 190,000 clones, 87% seen once; the top ten hold over 3.5%. The sample taken for sequencing was peripheral blood. The receptors were gathered from a man between 18 and 29 years old with active or convalescent COVID-19.

The V gene is TRBV6-5, the J gene TRBJ2-7, with D possibly matching TRBD2 (6 bases). The CDR3 length is 13 residues. V was shortened by 0 bases and J by 5 bases, with 8 bases between the two germline ends. Germline CDR1 is MNHEY and CDR2 is SVGAGI. CDR3: CASSYSGEDEQYF. In DNA form, the CDR3 reads TGTGCCAGCAGTTACTCCGGGGAGGACGAGCAGTACTTC.

Details on this clone: This same CDR3 is encoded by further DNA sequences in the sample. The chain couples TRBV3-1 (or the pseudogene TRBV3-2) to TRBJ1-5; maybe TRBD1 (5 bases). Germline lookup yields CDR1 LGHDT and CDR2 YNNKEL (reference sequence). The CDR3 contains 14 residues. V was trimmed by 4 bases and J by 1 base, leaving 8 bases between them. CDR3: CASSLQGSNQPQHF. The CDR3 DNA sequence: TGTGCCAGCAGCCTTCAGGGCAGCAATCAGCCCCAGCATTTT.

The V call is TRBV10-2, the J call TRBJ1-1; D gene uncertain. The CDR3 extends over 11 amino acids. Germline CDR1 is WSHSY and CDR2 is SAAADI. V gave up 10 bases and J gave up 4 bases, with 10 bases separating them. The DNA of the CDR3 is TGCGCCACCGAACTTGGCACTGAAGCTTTCTTT. Its translation: CATELGTEAFF.

The rearrangement links TRBV3-1 (or the pseudogene TRBV3-2) to TRBJ2-5, with 9 nucleotides matching TRBD2. V lost 4 bases, J lost 4 bases, and 7 bases stayed unmatched. Germline assignment: CDR1 LGHDT and CDR2 YNNKEL (reference sequence). CDR3 size: 15 residues. CDR3 bases: TGTGCCAGCAGCCCCCTGGAACTAGCGGGAGAGACCCAGTACTTC. Translated, it gives CASSPLELAGETQYF.

A single count supports this clone. The gene calls are TRBV5-1 and TRBJ2-5, with 10 bases aligning to TRBD2. The V segment lost 5 bases and the J segment 4 bases; nucleotides outside the gene matches: 8. Germline values: CDR1 SGHRS, CDR2 YFSETQ. The CDR3 is made up of 15 amino acids. The CDR3 bases are TGCGCCAGCAGTCCCGGGACTAGCGAGTCAGAGACCCAGTACTTC. The encoded protein is CASSPGTSESETQYF.

The chain has TRBV5-4 and TRBJ2-1, with TRBD2 identical over 9 bases. The CDR3 sequence is 16 residues long. Losses at the gene ends were 1 base for V and 7 bases for J; bases not matched to a gene: 9. Looked up from germline, CDR1 is SGHNT and CDR2 is YYREEE (reference sequence). The CDR3 here is CASSLTGLAGKNEQFF. For the CDR3, the DNA is TGTGCCAGCAGCTTGACCGGGCTAGCGGGAAAAAATGAGCAGTTCTTC.

This chain uses TRBV5-1 with TRBJ2-3; D perhaps matches TRBD1 (5 bases). V dropped 0 bases and J dropped 4 bases, with 15 bases sitting between them. The germline gives CDR1 SGHRS, CDR2 YFSETQ. This CDR3 has 16 amino acids. CDR3 nucleotide sequence: TGCGCCAGCAGCTTGGTTGCAGGGTCATTATCAGATACGCAGTATTTT. Protein sequence: CASSLVAGSLSDTQYF.

Regarding this clone: The same CDR3 is also encoded by other DNA sequences in this sample. This chain links TRBV9 with TRBJ2-1; TRBD2 agrees at 13 bases. In germline, CDR1 is SGDLS, CDR2 YYNGEE. J lost 6 bases, V lost 3 bases, and 3 bases had no gene match. The CDR3 has 15 amino acids. As DNA, the CDR3 is TGTGCCAGCAGCGCAGGACTAGCGGGAGTCAATGAGCAGTTCTTC. Its translation is CASSAGLAGVNEQFF.

The rearrangement links TRBV19 to TRBJ2-7; 8 nucleotides agree with TRBD1. The CDR3 sequence is 15 residues long. Unmatched junction bases numbered 12, after V lost 6 bases and J lost 5 bases. Germline assignment: CDR1 LNHDA and CDR2 SQIVND (reference sequence). CDR3 residues: CASRRQGWGSDEQYF. CDR3 nucleotides: TGTGCCAGTAGGCGACAGGGGTGGGGGAGCGACGAGCAGTACTTC.

The chain employs TRBV9 and TRBJ2-1; TRBD2 matches 11 bases. Germline V CDR1 and CDR2: SGDLS, YYNGEE. This CDR3 contains 18 residues. V lost 4 bases to trimming and J lost 2 bases; unmatched junction nucleotides: 11. The CDR3 DNA follows: TGTGCCAGCAGCCCCCGTCTTTCGACTAGCGGGGCCTACAATGAGCAGTTCTTC. Amino acids: CASSPRLSTSGAYNEQFF.

With regard to this clone: At one boundary the junction diverges from the germline segment, which might be a read error. As DNA, the CDR3 is TGTGCCAGCAGCCTAGACCCCGACAGGGAACGTGGCTACACCTTC. It specifies CASSLDPDRERGYTF. V usage is TRBV11-2 and J usage is TRBJ1-2; 7 nucleotides line up with TRBD1. CDR3 length: 15 residues. Germline assignment: CDR1 SGHAT and CDR2 FQNNGV.

This sequence joins TRBV3-1 (or the pseudogene TRBV3-2) and TRBJ1-5, with 7 bases identical to TRBD1. V lost 0 bases, J lost 4 bases, and 9 bases stayed unmatched. Germline V gene data show CDR1 as LGHDT and CDR2 as YNNKEL (reference sequence). The CDR3 consists of 17 residues. This CDR3 is CASSQDRMTGRNQPQHF. CDR3 coding DNA: TGTGCCAGCAGCCAAGATAGAATGACAGGGAGGAATCAGCCCCAGCATTTT.

V is TRBV18 and J is TRBJ1-2; maybe TRBD1 (6 bases). V was pared by 3 bases and J by 1 base, with 15 bases between. CDR1 and CDR2 from the germline V gene are KGHSH and LQKENI. There are 16 residues in the CDR3. The DNA of the CDR3 is TGTGCCAGCTCACCCCCAGGGGCCTTGGATAACTATGGCTACACCTTC. This encodes CASSPPGALDNYGYTF.

V is TRBV3-1 (or the pseudogene TRBV3-2) and J is TRBJ2-3, with 10 nucleotides matching TRBD2. Losses at the gene ends were 3 bases for V and 0 bases for J; bases not matched to a gene: 9. CDR3 length: 18 residues. Per germline, CDR1 LGHDT and CDR2 YNNKEL (reference sequence). The CDR3 reads CASSQGLGLAASTDTQYF. The CDR3 DNA sequence: TGTGCCAGCAGCCAGGGTCTAGGACTAGCGGCTAGCACAGATACGCAGTATTTT.

This clone has just a few counts. The J gene is TRBJ1-1, the V gene TRBV5-1, with D maybe TRBD1 (6 bases). V lost 6 bases to trimming and J lost 8 bases, with 17 bases between them. Per the germline V gene, CDR1 is SGHRS and CDR2 is YFSETQ. The CDR3 contains 13 residues. The CDR3 sequence is CASTSWGGAEAFF. Here the CDR3 DNA reads TGCGCCAGCACTTCTTGGGGGGGCGCAGAAGCTTTCTTT.

The chain links TRBV19 to TRBJ1-5; 7 nucleotides align to TRBD1. Germline CDR1 reads LNHDA; CDR2 reads SQIVND (reference sequence). V shed 3 bases and J 11 bases; nucleotides not matched to a gene: 13. CDR3 length: 15 amino acids. The chain's CDR3 is CASSITGQGDKSQHF. CDR3 DNA: TGTGCCAGTAGTATTACAGGGCAGGGGGACAAGTCCCAGCATTTT.

J is TRBJ1-3 and V is TRBV9, with D uncertain. V lost 0 bases to trimming and J lost 9 bases, with 7 bases between them. Germline CDR1 is SGDLS and CDR2 is YYNGEE. This CDR3 has 12 amino acids. The DNA of the CDR3 is TGTGCCAGCAGCGTAGACCTCAGCACCATATATTTT. This encodes CASSVDLSTIYF.

V and J are TRBV28 and TRBJ1-2, with D possibly TRBD1 on 6 matching bases. Trimming removed 3 bases from V and 11 bases from J, with 16 bases in between. The germline V gene encodes CDR1 MDHEN and CDR2 SYDVKM. The CDR3 totals 13 residues. The CDR3 sequence: CASSFNLGQLYTF. CDR3 DNA sequence: TGTGCCAGCAGTTTCAACCTTGGACAGCTTTACACCTTC.